This T cell receptor beta chain was recovered during a study of cytomegalovirus exposure and HLA in healthy donors. PCR involved 60 Vbeta and 13 Jbeta primers. Libraries were prepared by immunoSEQ multiplex PCR; TCRdb keeps only in-frame clonotypes and omits some of them. The table has around 120,000 clones, 15% seen once. This clone was counted only a few times. As yet, its antigen is unknown. The CDR3 totals 13 residues. Trimming left V 8 bases short and J 1 base short, with 9 bases between. The germline CDR1 and CDR2 sequences are MNHEY and SVGAGI. General study results and limits: It was reported that the classifier diagnosed cytomegalovirus status with high specificity and sensitivity in both the original and validation cohorts. A previous analysis found most TCR beta V segments productive roughly 87% or roughly 30% of the time.

As for the donors, each was a healthy bone marrow donor. The chain has TRBV6-5 and TRBJ1-5; TRBD1 is a possible D gene (5 bases). The receptor was derived from a woman aged 18-29 years in good health and CMV-seronegative. Sequenced: PBMCs. The CDR3 region has the DNA TGTGCCAGCCAAAGGGGAAGCAATCAGCCCCAGCATTTT. Protein sequence: CASQRGSNQPQHF.